These T cell receptor beta chains were read from a single sample in a study of OX40 agonist ivuxolimab in advanced cancers. The repertoire was sequenced with immunoSEQ multiplex PCR; TCRdb's copy has only in-frame clones and lacks some. The top ten hold about 1.5% of the sample, which has approximately 70,000 clones, around 83% seen once. The sequenced sample was CD4+ or CD8+ T cells sorted from blood, obtained in a trial of the OX40 agonist ivuxolimab. Receptor source: an adult with an advanced solid tumor such as melanoma, head and neck, liver or kidney cancer. The conserved cysteine and the conserved F or W are not part of the CDR3 here.

V	J	CDR3
TRBV18	TRBJ1-1	ASSPQSPRTGGWGEAF
TRBV6-5	TRBJ1-1	ASTQESDRGEAF
TRBV7-2	TRBJ2-7	ASSLVRDRGHPYEQY
TRBV6-5	TRBJ1-3	ASRQSGGSGNTIY
TRBV27	TRBJ1-5	ASSSLRIGQGSHQPQH
TRBV2	TRBJ2-7	ASSASDYEQY
TRBV18	TRBJ2-7	ASSPTVYEQY
TRBV5-1	TRBJ2-3	ASGFPGQRGLSTDTQY
TRBV19	TRBJ2-7	ASSQPPTGRTTYEQY
TRBV29-1	TRBJ1-5	SVGQGFNQPQH
TRBV5-4	NA	ASSLATPPYEQY
TRBV6-6	TRBJ2-3	ASSQKTSAVTDTQY
TRBV6-5	TRBJ2-1	ASRRQGYNEQF
TRBV7-9	TRBJ2-5	ASSLGDQGLQETQY
TRBV6-5	TRBJ1-6	ASSYSQYYNSPLH
TRBV30	TRBJ2-2	AWKDTSSNTGELF
TRBV18	TRBJ1-1	ASSPLNWATGGAEAF
TRBV7-2	TRBJ2-7	ASSLQAAYEQY
TRBV5-1	TRBJ2-2	ASSPWGSGHGQNTGELF
TRBV19	TRBJ2-3	ASSIGRSGGAGLTDTQY
TRBV12-2	TRBJ2-1	ASRFVRDGLGQSYNEQF
TRBV27	TRBJ1-1	ASEKLGRTEAF
TRBV4-1	TRBJ2-1	ASSQLGAINEQF
TRBV7-7	TRBJ2-3	ASSQFRGVTDTQY
TRBV18	TRBJ2-3	ASSPTHVDTQY
TRBV6-1	TRBJ2-3	ASRSPGQGAATQY
TRBV5-1	TRBJ2-2	ASSFGTGELF
TRBV6-1	TRBJ2-3	ASSADRGRIGTDTQY
TRBV6-6	TRBJ1-2	ASSQWTGLKYGYT
TRBV5-8	TRBJ2-3	ASSLVTDTQY
TRBV18	TRBJ1-6	ASSPLPVGGTHNSPLH
TRBV2	TRBJ2-6	ASTIYSGANVLT
TRBV19	TRBJ1-5	ASSIALNQPQH
TRBV10-3	TRBJ1-5	AISEVDRGFGQPQH
TRBV5-1	TRBJ2-5	ASSLGLAGGTRMETQY
TRBV5-1	TRBJ1-2	ASSPSGTGYGYT
TRBV5-6	TRBJ2-7	ASSTNGGGGPERTYEQY